This T cell receptor beta chain derives from a study of T cell changes during pregnancy in multiple sclerosis. Clones were sequenced by immunoSEQ multiplex PCR, and TCRdb holds only the in-frame ones, with some missing. The table lists tens of thousands of clones, over 80% of them singletons, with over 0.8% in the top ten. Between the trimmed V and J ends, which lost 6 bases and 3 bases, there was a span of 9 bases. This CDR3 is built from 13 residues. Germline V gene lookup returns CDR1 SNHLY and CDR2 FYNNEI. The material sequenced was peripheral blood, taken in the first trimester of pregnancy. V and J are TRBV2 and TRBJ1-3; TRBD1 might be the D (5 bases). The TCR comes from a female donor with multiple sclerosis, enrolled in a pregnancy study. The CDR3 DNA is TGTGCCAGCAGCTTCGGGGGTGGAAACACCATATATTTT. Translation gives CASSFGGGNTIYF.